The entry below describes one TCR beta chain. Its target is unknown. The data are from a study of cytomegalovirus exposure and HLA in healthy donors. Study-wide context: Earlier results showed approximately 110 million unique TCR beta sequences derived from approximately 180 million T cells.

The PCR employed 60 Vbeta primers together with 13 Jbeta primers. Profiling relied on immunoSEQ multiplex PCR, and the TCRdb table lists in-frame clones only, not all of them. The data hold some 150,000 clones, with approximately 82% observed a single time. Regarding the study as a whole: The authors later linked a missense DCLRE1C variant to TCR beta V- and J-gene trimming.

J was trimmed by 0 bases and V by 0 bases; bases with no gene match: 9. This CDR3 contains 17 residues. Germline-derived CDR1 and CDR2 are SGHRS and YFSETQ. Input material: PBMCs. The clonotype comes from a man aged 40-50 years in good health and CMV-seronegative. The rearrangement joins TRBV5-1 to TRBJ2-7; 7 positions agree with TRBD1. The CDR3 DNA reads TGCGCCAGCAGCTTGGGACAGGGAGCCTATAGCTCCTACGAGCAGTACTTC. Its protein is CASSLGQGAYSSYEQYF.